Shown below are 32 T cell receptor beta chains from a single sample sequenced in a study of T cell responses to AZD1222 COVID-19 vaccine. The method was immunoSEQ multiplex PCR; TCRdb's version includes in-frame clones alone and lacks a portion of them. The table lists over 130,000 clones, roughly 92% of them singletons. The sample in question was peripheral blood, obtained 28 days after the second AZD1222 dose. These receptors came from an adult who received the AZD1222 COVID-19 vaccine.

Points on this clone: This sample also contains other DNA sequences that code for the same CDR3. The V gene is TRBV2, the J gene TRBJ2-2; D is uncertain. V dropped 6 bases and J dropped 1 base, with 9 bases sitting between them. The CDR3 totals 14 residues. Per germline, CDR1 SNHLY and CDR2 FYNNEI. CDR3 DNA sequence: TGTGCCAGCAGAAGGACGGAGAACACCGGGGAGCTGTTTTTT. It translates to CASRRTENTGELFF.

In this sample, this clone turned up once. The chain recombines TRBV5-5 with TRBJ2-2; 8 bases map to TRBD1. This CDR3 region has 15 residues. From germline, CDR1 is SGHKS and CDR2 YYEKEE (reference sequence). Germline trimming cut 4 bases from V and 0 bases from J; bases unmatched to any gene: 2. The CDR3 reads CASSTGGANTGELFF. In DNA, the CDR3 is TGTGCCAGCAGCACAGGGGGAGCGAACACCGGGGAGCTGTTTTTT.

In nucleotides, the CDR3 is TGTGCCAGTAGTATAGGGGGATGGGGCGAGGATCAGCCCCAGCATTTT. Amino acid sequence: CASSIGGWGEDQPQHF. The chain has TRBV19 and TRBJ1-5; D perhaps matches TRBD1 (5 bases). The length of the CDR3 is 16 residues. The germline CDR1 and CDR2 sequences are LNHDA and SQIVND (reference sequence). Trimming left V 1 base short and J 5 bases short, with 15 bases between.

This chain connects TRBV14 to TRBJ1-5; D is perhaps TRBD1 (5 bases). The CDR3 consists of 19 residues. Trimming took off 2 bases at V and 0 bases at J, with 20 bases between the two ends. Per germline, CDR1 SGHDN and CDR2 FVKESK. CDR3 amino acids: CASSQQQDSDFRSNQPQHF. For the CDR3, the DNA is TGTGCCAGCAGCCAACAACAGGATTCGGATTTCCGTAGCAATCAGCCCCAGCATTTT.

The chain employs TRBV2 and TRBJ1-5, with a possible D match to TRBD1 (6 bases). V was clipped by 7 bases and J by 0 bases, with 13 bases between them. This CDR3 is 15 amino acids long. Germline CDR1 SNHLY, CDR2 FYNNEI. The CDR3 nucleotides are TGTGCCAGCAAGGACAGTAGGAATAGCAATCAGCCCCAGCATTTT. Encoded protein: CASKDSRNSNQPQHF.

This clone was seen more than once but under ten times. The rearrangement uses TRBV7-9 and TRBJ2-3; unclear D gene. V shed 5 bases and J shed 9 bases, with 12 bases lying between them. CDR3 length: 12 residues. From germline, CDR1 is SEHNR and CDR2 FQNEAQ (reference sequence). The chain's CDR3 is CASSPPGWTQYF. The CDR3 DNA reads as TGTGCCAGCAGCCCACCCGGTTGGACGCAGTATTTT.

V gene TRBV5-1 combines with J gene TRBJ2-7, with 8 bases that match TRBD2. The CDR3 spans 13 residues. Germline V lookup: CDR1 SGHRS, CDR2 YFSETQ. The V gene end was trimmed by 10 bases and the J gene end by 2 bases; junction bases not matched to a gene: 8. The CDR3 loop is CASGGVPAYEQYF. The CDR3 region has the DNA TGCGCCTCCGGGGGGGTACCAGCCTACGAGCAGTACTTC.

The V gene is TRBV7-2, the J gene TRBJ1-1; 8 bases agree with TRBD1. The CDR3 is made up of 13 amino acids. Germline CDR1 and CDR2: SGHTA and FQGNSA. Unmatched junction bases numbered 3, after V lost 2 bases and J lost 7 bases. CDR3 coding DNA: TGTGCCAGCAGCTTACCAGGGGGCAGTGAAGCTTTCTTT. This translates into CASSLPGGSEAFF.

The genes are TRBV5-4 and TRBJ1-3; D not certain. The CDR3 consists of 14 residues. Trimming took off 4 bases at V and 1 base at J, with 9 bases between the two ends. The germline V gene has CDR1 SGHNT and CDR2 YYREEE (reference sequence). The CDR3 DNA follows: TGTGCCAGCAGCCGTCAGGCATCTGGAAACACCATATATTTT. It translates to CASSRQASGNTIYF.

V gene TRBV6-2 or TRBV6-3 combines with J gene TRBJ1-1, with D perhaps TRBD1 (5 bases). Germline V gene sequence: CDR1 MNHEY, CDR2 SVGEGT. V lost 0 bases, J lost 6 bases, and 11 bases lay in between. The CDR3 has 14 amino acids. The CDR3 loop is CASSYSGVRAEAFF. The CDR3 DNA follows: TGTGCCAGCAGTTACTCGGGGGTTCGGGCTGAAGCTTTCTTT.

J is TRBJ2-6 and V is TRBV28; the D gene could be TRBD1 or TRBD2 (5 bases each). From germline, CDR1 is MDHEN and CDR2 SYDVKM. V was cut by 2 bases and J by 1 base, with 21 bases left in between. The CDR3 runs to 20 residues. This chain's CDR3 is CASSLGGSWFTLSGANVLTF. The CDR3 nucleotides are TGTGCCAGCAGTTTAGGGGGTTCGTGGTTTACTCTTTCTGGGGCCAACGTCCTGACTTTC. The complete variable domain, with remaining parts taken from reference TRBV28 and TRBJ2-6, reads DVKVTQSSRYLVKRTGEKVFLECVQDMDHENMFWYRQDPGLGLRLIYFSYDVKMKEKGDIPEGYSVSREKKERFSLILESASTNQTSMYLCASSLGGSWFTLSGANVLTFGAGSRLTVL.

The chain uses TRBV18 and TRBJ1-1, with D hard to call. The V and J ends lost 1 base and 0 bases respectively, with 9 bases between them. CDR3 length: 15 amino acids. CDR1 is KGHSH, CDR2 LQKENI, per germline. Written as DNA, the CDR3 is TGTGCCAGCTCACCACTTGAGGCCCTGAACACTGAAGCTTTCTTT. Protein product: CASSPLEALNTEAFF.

The chain joins TRBV19 to TRBJ1-6; TRBD1 is a possible D gene (5 bases). The CDR3 runs 17 residues. Trimming removed 7 bases from V and 0 bases from J, with 16 bases in between. Germline CDR1 reads LNHDA; CDR2 reads SQIVND (reference sequence). CDR3 nucleotides: TGTGCCAGTAAGGCGAATGCTGGGGGCTCCTATAATTCACCCCTCCACTTT. This gives the protein CASKANAGGSYNSPLHF.

The chain recombines TRBV7-2 with TRBJ1-3, with D perhaps matching TRBD1 (6 bases). Germline V gene sequence: CDR1 SGHTA, CDR2 FQGNSA. The CDR3 contains 16 residues. V was pared by 5 bases and J by 3 bases, with 17 bases between. Written as DNA, the CDR3 is TGTGCCAGCAGCGCCGACTCGGGGGCTGGTGGAAACACCATATATTTT. It is translated as CASSADSGAGGNTIYF.

The chain is built from TRBV7-2 and TRBJ1-2, with 7 bases fitting TRBD1. In germline, CDR1 is SGHTA, CDR2 FQGNSA. V was pared by 6 bases and J by 6 bases, with 7 bases of the junction left unmatched. This CDR3 is built from 13 residues. CDR3 region: CASRLGTVDGYTF. As DNA, the CDR3 is TGTGCCAGCAGACTTGGGACAGTTGATGGCTACACCTTC. Filled out from reference TRBV7-2 and TRBJ1-2, the complete variable domain reads GAGVSQSPSNKVTEKGKDVELRCDPISGHTALYWYRQSLGQGLEFLIYFQGNSAPDKSGLPSDRFSAERTGGSVSTLTIQRTQQEDSAVYLCASRLGTVDGYTFGSGTRLTVV.

This chain connects TRBV6-5 to TRBJ2-2; weak D call: TRBD1 (6 bases). Looked up from germline, CDR1 is MNHEY and CDR2 is SVGAGI. The CDR3 totals 15 residues. The ends were cut back, 2 bases at V and 6 bases at J, with 13 bases in the middle. CDR3 in DNA: TGTGCCAGCAGTTACCGGCAGGGGATAGCCGGGGAGCTGTTTTTT. Its protein is CASSYRQGIAGELFF.

This chain links TRBV6-2 or TRBV6-3 with TRBJ2-5; either TRBD1 or TRBD2 may fit D (5 bases each). Trimming took 6 bases from V and 2 from J, leaving 10 bases between them. The CDR3 has 13 residues. Germline CDR1 MNHEY, CDR2 SVGEGT. In nucleotides, the CDR3 is TGTGCCAGCAGCCCGGGGCCACAAGAGACCCAGTACTTC. Translation: CASSPGPQETQYF.

This clone was recorded a few times. The V and J genes are TRBV27 and TRBJ2-7; D might be TRBD1 (6 bases). V shed 8 bases and J shed 3 bases, with 14 bases lying between them. There are 13 residues in the CDR3. Per the germline V gene, CDR1 is MNHEY and CDR2 is SMNVEV (reference sequence). The CDR3 bases are TGTGCCAGCGGGACAATTAGGGGCTACGAGCAGTACTTC. Residues: CASGTIRGYEQYF.

The rearrangement joins TRBV13 to TRBJ2-3; 11 bases fit TRBD1. V lost 2 bases and J lost 5; bases outside the gene matches: 9. In germline, CDR1 is PRHDT, CDR2 FYEKMQ (reference sequence). CDR3 length: 17 residues. CDR3 residues: CASSLSHGQGAEDTQYF. The CDR3 DNA sequence: TGTGCCAGCAGCTTAAGCCACGGACAGGGGGCTGAAGATACGCAGTATTTT.

The V gene is TRBV9, the J gene TRBJ1-1; 7 bases align to TRBD1. Germline CDR1 SGDLS, CDR2 YYNGEE. The trim removed 4 bases at V and 2 bases at J, leaving 8 bases unmatched. The CDR3 runs to 15 residues. CDR3 nucleotides: TGTGCCAGCAGCCCCTGGGACAGCCGAAACACTGAAGCTTTCTTT. It translates to CASSPWDSRNTEAFF. Together with reference TRBV9 and TRBJ1-1, the CDR3 gives the full variable domain: DSGVTQTPKHLITATGQRVTLRCSPRSGDLSVYWYQQSLDQGLQFLIQYYNGEERAKGNILERFSAQQFPDLHSELNLSSLELGDSALYFCASSPWDSRNTEAFFGQGTRLTVV.

This clone was seen a single time. This chain links TRBV3-1 (or the pseudogene TRBV3-2) with TRBJ2-1; 9 bases fit TRBD2. CDR1 is LGHDT and CDR2 is YNNKEL in the germline V gene (reference sequence). V lost 5 bases to trimming and J lost 5 bases; unmatched junction nucleotides: 7. The CDR3 sequence is 15 residues long. The CDR3 DNA follows: TGTGCCAGCAGCTTAGCGGGGGCCCTGAACAATGAGCAGTTCTTC. It codes for CASSLAGALNNEQFF.

The rearrangement links TRBV19 to TRBJ1-3, with 7 bases identical to TRBD1. The J segment lost 0 bases and the V segment lost 5 bases, leaving 7 bases of the junction unmatched. From germline, CDR1 is LNHDA and CDR2 SQIVND (reference sequence). The CDR3 is made up of 16 amino acids. CDR3: CASSRGQMSSGNTIYF. The CDR3 DNA reads TGTGCCAGTAGTCGGGGACAGATGAGCTCTGGAAACACCATATATTTT.

This rearrangement joins TRBV7-2 to TRBJ2-1; 9 bases line up with TRBD2. The junction had 1 base not matched to a gene; V was cut back by 4 bases and J by 0 bases. This CDR3 spans 15 amino acids. Looked up from germline, CDR1 is SGHTA and CDR2 is FQGNSA. The CDR3 protein is CASSSRGGSYNEQFF. Written as DNA, the CDR3 is TGTGCCAGCAGCTCGCGGGGGGGCTCCTACAATGAGCAGTTCTTC. Full variable domain (outside the CDR3, taken from reference TRBV7-2 and TRBJ2-1): GAGVSQSPSNKVTEKGKDVELRCDPISGHTALYWYRQSLGQGLEFLIYFQGNSAPDKSGLPSDRFSAERTGGSVSTLTIQRTQQEDSAVYLCASSSRGGSYNEQFFGPGTRLTVL.

V usage is TRBV19 and J usage is TRBJ1-5; no clear D gene. Trimming shortened V by 3 bases and J by 6 bases, and 12 bases separated the two germline ends. Germline CDR1 and CDR2: LNHDA and SQIVND (reference sequence). The CDR3 is 14 amino acids. The chain's CDR3 is CASSMGEGRQPQHF. CDR3 sequence (DNA): TGTGCCAGTAGTATGGGCGAGGGCCGTCAGCCCCAGCATTTT.

This chain connects TRBV28 to TRBJ1-6, with TRBD1 matching over 8 bases. Germline V gene lookup returns CDR1 MDHEN and CDR2 SYDVKM. With V trimmed by 5 bases and J by 8 bases, 5 bases remained unmatched. There are 14 residues in the CDR3. This CDR3 reads CASSGGQGHSPLHF. The CDR3, as DNA: TGTGCCAGCAGTGGTGGACAGGGTCATTCACCCCTCCACTTT.

V and J are TRBV10-3 and TRBJ2-7; D not certain. V lost 0 bases, J lost 0 bases, and 9 bases lay in between. This CDR3 spans 15 amino acids. The V gene's germline CDR1 is ENHRY and CDR2 SYGVKD. The CDR3 DNA sequence: TGTGCCATCAGTGAGTCGGGCCTACCCTCCTACGAGCAGTACTTC. Amino acid sequence: CAISESGLPSYEQYF.

The J gene is TRBJ2-5, the V gene TRBV29-1; D may be TRBD1 (5 bases). The germline CDR1 and CDR2 sequences are SQVTM and ANQGSEA. The V end lost 7 bases, the J end lost 7 bases, and 16 bases lay between the germline ends. CDR3 length: 12 residues. The CDR3 bases are TGCAGCGCCGTGGTCCCCCAGGGGACCCAGTACTTC. It translates to CSAVVPQGTQYF. Full variable domain (missing parts from reference TRBV29-1 and TRBJ2-5): SAVISQKPSRDICQRGTSLTIQCQVDSQVTMMFWYRQQPGQSLTLIATANQGSEATYESGFVIDKFPISRPNLTFSTLTVSNMSPEDSSIYLCSAVVPQGTQYFGPGTRLLVL.

The sample holds a few counts of this clone. The chain employs TRBV7-3 and TRBJ2-1; TRBD2 aligns across 10 bases. This CDR3 region has 16 residues. Germline CDR1 is SGHTA and CDR2 is FQGTGA. The V segment lost 1 base and the J segment 7 bases; nucleotides outside the gene matches: 7. CDR3 bases: TGTGCCAGCAGCTTAAAAGCGGGGGGGCTGGTTAATGAGCAGTTCTTC. It codes for CASSLKAGGLVNEQFF.

The chain is built from TRBV19 and TRBJ1-1; D is unclear. The CDR3 has 14 amino acids. In germline, CDR1 is LNHDA, CDR2 SQIVND (reference sequence). Trimming removed 3 bases at V and 3 bases at J, with 11 bases between. The CDR3 nucleotides are TGTGCCAGTAGTATTTTATGGGATGACACTGAAGCTTTCTTT. It encodes CASSILWDDTEAFF.

The DNA for the CDR3 is TGTGCCAGCAGCCTGGTGGGGGGCAATTCGAACACCGGGGAGCTGTTTTTT. Amino acid sequence: CASSLVGGNSNTGELFF. The V and J genes are TRBV7-6 and TRBJ2-2, with D possibly being TRBD1 or TRBD2 (6 bases each). The CDR3 sequence is 17 residues long. Looked up from germline, CDR1 is SGHVS and CDR2 is FNYEAQ. Trimming removed 5 bases from V and 0 bases from J, with 16 bases in between. Using reference TRBV7-6 and TRBJ2-2 for the parts outside the CDR3, the full variable domain is GAGVSQSPRYKVTKRGQDVALRCDPISGHVSLYWYRQALGQGPEFLTYFNYEAQQDKSGLPNDRFSAERPEGSISTLTIQRTEQRDSAMYRCASSLVGGNSNTGELFFGEGSRLTVL.

CDR3 bases: TGTGCCAGCAGTACCGGGACAGAAGCTGGAAACACCATATATTTT. This gives the protein CASSTGTEAGNTIYF. The chain combines TRBV6-2 or TRBV6-3 with TRBJ1-3, with 7 positions matching TRBD1. Per the germline V gene, CDR1 is MNHEY and CDR2 is SVGEGT. CDR3 length: 15 residues. V was clipped by 5 bases and J by 2 bases; unmatched bases: 6.

The rearrangement joins TRBV7-9 to TRBJ1-5; tentatively, D is TRBD1 (5 bases). V was cut by 3 bases and J by 2 bases, with 8 bases left in between. The CDR3 spans 14 residues. Looked up from germline, CDR1 is SEHNR and CDR2 is FQNEAQ (reference sequence). CDR3 sequence reads: CASSLGGGNQPQHF. The DNA for the CDR3 is TGTGCCAGCAGCTTGGGGGGGGGCAATCAGCCCCAGCATTTT.